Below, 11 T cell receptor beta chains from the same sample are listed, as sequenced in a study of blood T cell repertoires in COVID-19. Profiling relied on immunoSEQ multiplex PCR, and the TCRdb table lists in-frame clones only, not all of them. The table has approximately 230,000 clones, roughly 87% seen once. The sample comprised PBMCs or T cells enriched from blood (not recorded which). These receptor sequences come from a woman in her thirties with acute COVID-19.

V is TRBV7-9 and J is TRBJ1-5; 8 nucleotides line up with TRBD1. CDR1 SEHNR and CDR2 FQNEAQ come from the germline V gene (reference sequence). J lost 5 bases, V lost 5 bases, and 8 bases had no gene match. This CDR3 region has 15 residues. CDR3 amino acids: CASSPDRGQDQPQHF. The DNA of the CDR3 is TGTGCCAGCAGCCCCGACAGGGGACAGGATCAGCCCCAGCATTTT.

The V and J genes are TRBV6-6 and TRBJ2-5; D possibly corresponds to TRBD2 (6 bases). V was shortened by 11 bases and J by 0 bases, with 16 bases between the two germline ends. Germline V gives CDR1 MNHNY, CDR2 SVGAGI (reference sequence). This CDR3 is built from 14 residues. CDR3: CAVRAGRYQETQYF. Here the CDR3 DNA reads TGTGCCGTCCGGGCGGGGCGGTACCAAGAGACCCAGTACTTC.

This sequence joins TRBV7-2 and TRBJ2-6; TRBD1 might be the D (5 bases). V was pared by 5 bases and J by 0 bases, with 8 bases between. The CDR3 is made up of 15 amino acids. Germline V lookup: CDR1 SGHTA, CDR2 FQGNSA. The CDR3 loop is CASSPQVSGANVLTF. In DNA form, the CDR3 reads TGTGCCAGCAGCCCACAGGTCTCTGGGGCCAACGTCCTGACTTTC.

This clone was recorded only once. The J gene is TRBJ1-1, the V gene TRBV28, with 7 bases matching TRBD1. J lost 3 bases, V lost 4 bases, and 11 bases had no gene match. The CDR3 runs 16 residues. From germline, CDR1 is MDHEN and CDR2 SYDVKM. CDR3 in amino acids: CASSSLQGSEYTEAFF. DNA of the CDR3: TGTGCCAGCAGTTCTTTACAGGGGAGTGAGTACACTGAAGCTTTCTTT.

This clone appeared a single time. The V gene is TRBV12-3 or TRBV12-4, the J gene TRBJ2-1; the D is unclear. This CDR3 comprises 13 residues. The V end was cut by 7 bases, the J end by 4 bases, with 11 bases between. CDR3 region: CASTLGPYNEQFF. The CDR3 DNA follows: TGTGCCAGCACCTTGGGCCCTTACAATGAGCAGTTCTTC.

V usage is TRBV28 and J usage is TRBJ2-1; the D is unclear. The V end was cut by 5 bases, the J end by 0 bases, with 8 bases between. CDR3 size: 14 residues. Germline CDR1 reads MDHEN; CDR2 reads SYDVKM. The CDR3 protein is CASSNSNSYNEQFF. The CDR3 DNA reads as TGTGCCAGCAGTAACAGTAACTCCTACAATGAGCAGTTCTTC.

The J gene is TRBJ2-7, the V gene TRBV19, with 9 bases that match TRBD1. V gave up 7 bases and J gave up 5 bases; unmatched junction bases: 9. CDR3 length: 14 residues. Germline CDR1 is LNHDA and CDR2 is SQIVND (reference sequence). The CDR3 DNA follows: TGTGCCAGTAAAATGAGACAGGGGGACCACGAGCAGTACTTC. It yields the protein CASKMRQGDHEQYF.

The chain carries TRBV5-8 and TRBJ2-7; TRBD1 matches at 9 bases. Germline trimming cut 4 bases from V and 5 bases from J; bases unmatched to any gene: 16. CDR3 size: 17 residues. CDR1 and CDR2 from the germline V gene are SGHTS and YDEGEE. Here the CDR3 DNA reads TGTGCCAGCAGCATTCGACACAAGACAGGGGGAAGACACGAGCAGTACTTC. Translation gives CASSIRHKTGGRHEQYF. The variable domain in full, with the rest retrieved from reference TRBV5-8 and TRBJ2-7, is EAGVTQSPTHLIKTRGQQATLRCSPISGHTSVYWYQQALGLGLQFLLWYDEGEERNRGNFPPRFSGRQFPNYSSELNVNALELEDSALYLCASSIRHKTGGRHEQYFGPGTRLTVT.

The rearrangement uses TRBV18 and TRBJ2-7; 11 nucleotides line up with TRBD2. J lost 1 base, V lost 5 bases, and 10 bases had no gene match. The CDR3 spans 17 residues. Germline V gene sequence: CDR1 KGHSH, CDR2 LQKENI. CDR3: CASSARSLAGESYEQYF. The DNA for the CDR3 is TGTGCCAGCTCAGCCCGCTCACTAGCGGGGGAGTCCTACGAGCAGTACTTC.

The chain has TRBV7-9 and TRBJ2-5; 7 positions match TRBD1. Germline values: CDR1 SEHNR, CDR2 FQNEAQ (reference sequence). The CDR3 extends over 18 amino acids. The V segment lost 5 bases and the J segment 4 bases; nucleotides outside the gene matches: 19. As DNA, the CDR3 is TGTGCCAGCAGCCTAGGAGCGACACGAACAGGGGAGAGAGAGACCCAGTACTTC. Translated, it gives CASSLGATRTGERETQYF.

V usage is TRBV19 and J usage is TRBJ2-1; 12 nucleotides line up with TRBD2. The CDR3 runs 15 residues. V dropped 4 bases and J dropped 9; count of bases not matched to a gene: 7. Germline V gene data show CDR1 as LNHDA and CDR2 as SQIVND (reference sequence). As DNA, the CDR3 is TGTGCCAGTAGTAAACTAGCGGGAGGCAGTATTGAGCAGTTCTTC. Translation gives CASSKLAGGSIEQFF.